A single sample gave rise to the 30 T cell receptor beta chains below, sequenced in a study of T cell responses to AZD1222 COVID-19 vaccine. Here immunoSEQ multiplex PCR was the method, and the copy in TCRdb shows in-frame clones only, minus some. The table records around 99,000 clones, roughly 90% of them present only once. Here the sequenced sample was peripheral blood, taken on day 0 of AZD1222 vaccination. The receptor source for this set is an adult in good health.

V and J are TRBV25-1 and TRBJ1-1; D is possibly TRBD1 (6 bases). Germline V gene sequence: CDR1 MGHDK, CDR2 SYGVNS. V was trimmed by 6 bases and J by 2 bases, leaving 16 bases between them. The CDR3 has 15 residues. CDR3 nucleotides: TGTGCCAGCAGACCAGAGACAGGAGATAACACTGAAGCTTTCTTT. Translated: CASRPETGDNTEAFF.

The chain couples TRBV5-1 to TRBJ1-2, with D possibly TRBD1 on 5 matching bases. Germline assignment: CDR1 SGHRS and CDR2 YFSETQ. Between the trimmed V and J ends, which lost 0 bases and 6 bases, there was a span of 15 bases. The CDR3 has 15 amino acids. Here the CDR3 reads CASSLAGQREDGYTF. The DNA of the CDR3 is TGCGCCAGCAGCTTGGCTGGACAAAGGGAGGATGGCTACACCTTC.

The chain has TRBV27 and TRBJ1-2; 8 bases are a match to TRBD1. V was clipped by 4 bases and J by 0 bases; unmatched bases: 4. The CDR3 is 15 residues long. The germline V gene has CDR1 MNHEY and CDR2 SMNVEV (reference sequence). The CDR3 loop reads CASSYTGGANYGYTF. DNA of the CDR3: TGTGCCAGCAGTTACACAGGGGGAGCTAACTATGGCTACACCTTC.

V usage is TRBV28 and J usage is TRBJ2-7; weak D call: TRBD1 (6 bases). Germline V CDR1 and CDR2: MDHEN, SYDVKM. The CDR3 is 14 residues long. Between the trimmed V and J ends, which lost 5 bases and 1 base, there was a span of 12 bases. CDR3 in DNA: TGTGCCAGCAGTGTACCCGGGACATCCTACGAGCAGTACTTC. Translation gives CASSVPGTSYEQYF.

The V call is TRBV30, the J call TRBJ1-5; D is undetermined. The CDR3 has 13 residues. Germline loops: CDR1 GTSNPN, CDR2 SVGIG (reference sequence). Deletions cut 0 bases from V and 6 bases from J, with 9 bases between. The CDR3 nucleotides read TGTGCCTGGAGTGTAGGAGGTACTCAGCCCCAGCATTTT. Its protein product is CAWSVGGTQPQHF.

The J gene is TRBJ2-7, the V gene TRBV13; perhaps TRBD1 as D (6 bases). V lost 5 bases to trimming and J lost 1 base, with 18 bases between them. The CDR3 loop spans 16 amino acids. CDR1 is PRHDT, CDR2 FYEKMQ, per germline (reference sequence). CDR3 DNA sequence: TGTGCCAGCAGCCGAGGACGGGCTGACAGGTCCTACGAGCAGTACTTC. It encodes CASSRGRADRSYEQYF.

The rearrangement joins TRBV5-1 to TRBJ2-2; TRBD1 aligns across 8 bases. The CDR3 is 15 residues long. Germline V gives CDR1 SGHRS, CDR2 YFSETQ. V lost 2 bases and J lost 1; bases outside the gene matches: 1. CDR3 region: CASSLQGENTGELFF. CDR3 sequence (DNA): TGCGCCAGCAGCTTACAGGGGGAGAACACCGGGGAGCTGTTTTTT.

J is TRBJ1-1 and V is TRBV3-1 (or the pseudogene TRBV3-2), with 10 bases identical to TRBD1. CDR1 is LGHDT and CDR2 is YNNKEL in the germline V gene (reference sequence). The CDR3 is made up of 15 amino acids. V dropped 5 bases and J dropped 4; count of bases not matched to a gene: 7. CDR3 coding DNA: TGTGCCAGCAGCGGGGGACAGGGGACATTCACTGAAGCTTTCTTT. This gives the protein CASSGGQGTFTEAFF.

The genes are TRBV7-9 and TRBJ2-1; a possible D gene is TRBD2 (5 bases). There are 12 residues in the CDR3. V was shortened by 5 bases and J by 9 bases, with 11 bases between the two germline ends. Germline V lookup: CDR1 SEHNR, CDR2 FQNEAQ (reference sequence). CDR3 loop: CASSRGVIEQFF. DNA for the CDR3: TGTGCCAGCAGCCGGGGTGTTATTGAGCAGTTCTTC.

The V gene is TRBV12-1, the J gene TRBJ2-4; no check of the table's D call, TRBD2, against the DNA was made. TRBV12-1 is tagged as a pseudogene. The CDR3 sequence is 17 residues long. CDR3: CASSPVKREGAKNIQYF. CDR3 DNA sequence: TGTGCCAGCAGCCCCGTGAAGCGGGAGGGAGCCAAAAACATTCAGTACTTC.

The CDR3 nucleotides are TGTGCCAGCAGCCACACGGACAAGGGGCTCTACACTGAAGCTTTCTTT. Translation: CASSHTDKGLYTEAFF. The V and J genes are TRBV3-1 (or the pseudogene TRBV3-2) and TRBJ1-1; D is possibly TRBD1 (5 bases). The CDR3 has 16 amino acids. The V end lost 3 bases, the J end lost 3 bases, and 17 bases lay between the germline ends. Germline V gene data show CDR1 as LGHDT and CDR2 as YNNKEL (reference sequence).

This sequence joins TRBV2 and TRBJ1-5; TRBD1 aligns across 9 bases. This CDR3 is built from 13 residues. Trimming removed 7 bases from V and 4 bases from J; junction bases left unmatched: 2. CDR1 and CDR2 (germline): SNHLY, FYNNEI. The chain's CDR3 is CASTTGGNQPQHF. The DNA of the CDR3 is TGTGCCAGCACGACAGGGGGGAATCAGCCCCAGCATTTT.

This clone has only a few counts. The genes are TRBV5-1 and TRBJ1-6; no clear D. The germline V gene has CDR1 SGHRS and CDR2 YFSETQ. The V gene lost 4 bases and the J gene lost 8 bases, with 10 bases spanning the gap. CDR3 length: 13 amino acids. Written as DNA, the CDR3 is TGCGCCAGCAGCCAGTATATGGATTCACCCCTCCACTTT. This gives the protein CASSQYMDSPLHF. Based on the CDR3 plus reference TRBV5-1 and TRBJ1-6, the full variable domain is KAGVTQTPRYLIKTRGQQVTLSCSPISGHRSVSWYQQTPGQGLQFLFEYFSETQRNKGNFPGRFSGRQFSNSRSEMNVSTLELGDSALYLCASSQYMDSPLHFGNGTRLTVT.

CDR3 residues: CASSDAGREQFF. Written as DNA, the CDR3 is TGTGCCAGCAGTGACGCGGGGCGGGAGCAGTTCTTC. V usage is TRBV2 and J usage is TRBJ2-1, with TRBD2 as a possible D gene (6 bases). The CDR3 loop spans 12 amino acids. CDR1 is SNHLY, CDR2 FYNNEI, per germline. Trimming took 3 bases from V and 10 from J, leaving 10 bases between them.

V is TRBV27 and J is TRBJ2-2; perhaps D is TRBD1 or TRBD2 (5 bases each). Between the trimmed V and J ends, which lost 3 bases and 4 bases, there was a span of 9 bases. The germline V gene encodes CDR1 MNHEY and CDR2 SMNVEV (reference sequence). The CDR3 is 14 residues long. In nucleotides, the CDR3 is TGTGCCAGCAGTTTGGACGGGACCACCGGGGAGCTGTTTTTT. It encodes CASSLDGTTGELFF.

The rearrangement joins TRBV12-3 or TRBV12-4 to TRBJ2-5; D remains ambiguous. The CDR3 consists of 11 residues. Trimming stripped 6 bases from V and 2 bases from J, with 4 bases between. The CDR3 here is CASRAQETQYF. CDR3 nucleotides: TGTGCCAGCAGGGCACAAGAGACCCAGTACTTC.

The gene calls are TRBV19 and TRBJ2-7; 7 bases agree with TRBD2. Trimming removed 6 bases from V and 2 bases from J; junction bases left unmatched: 10. This CDR3 region has 15 residues. Germline values: CDR1 LNHDA, CDR2 SQIVND (reference sequence). CDR3 bases: TGTGCCAGTAGCCCCGGGGGAGGGGAAACCTACGAGCAGTACTTC. It encodes CASSPGGGETYEQYF.

The V and J genes are TRBV24-1 and TRBJ2-1, with D perhaps TRBD1 (6 bases). The V end lost 4 bases, the J end lost 5 bases, and 17 bases lay between the germline ends. The germline gives CDR1 KGHDR, CDR2 SFDVKD. The CDR3 is 16 amino acids. CDR3 nucleotide sequence: TGTGCCACCAGTGACAAGGGGACACGTAGAGACAATGAGCAGTTCTTC. Protein product: CATSDKGTRRDNEQFF.

The V gene is TRBV2, the J gene TRBJ1-1, with no clear D. The V gene lost 0 bases and the J gene lost 1 base, with 18 bases spanning the gap. In germline, CDR1 is SNHLY, CDR2 FYNNEI. The CDR3 runs 18 residues. The CDR3 here is CASSEALWPRHPNTEAFF. CDR3 DNA: TGTGCCAGCAGTGAAGCCTTGTGGCCGAGACACCCGAACACTGAAGCTTTCTTT.

This chain joins TRBV5-1 and TRBJ2-1; D may match TRBD1 or TRBD2 (6 bases each). V lost 0 bases and J lost 7, with 14 bases in between. The CDR3 has 15 amino acids. Looked up from germline, CDR1 is SGHRS and CDR2 is YFSETQ. The DNA of the CDR3 is TGCGCCAGCAGCTTGGAGGGGGTCGGAGGGAATGAGCAGTTCTTC. Its protein product is CASSLEGVGGNEQFF.

The chain couples TRBV6-5 to TRBJ1-1; D perhaps matches TRBD1 (5 bases). V gave up 5 bases and J gave up 4 bases, with 14 bases separating them. This CDR3 region has 14 residues. CDR1 MNHEY and CDR2 SVGAGI come from the germline V gene. The CDR3 DNA is TGTGCCAGCAGTCCCCTCGTGGGGGGCACTGAAGCTTTCTTT. The encoded protein is CASSPLVGGTEAFF.

V is TRBV7-9 and J is TRBJ1-4, with 9 nucleotides matching TRBD1. Looked up from germline, CDR1 is SEHNR and CDR2 is FQNEAQ (reference sequence). CDR3 length: 15 residues. V lost 3 bases and J lost 5; bases outside the gene matches: 4. CDR3 sequence (DNA): TGTGCCAGCAGCTTCGTTGGGACAGGGAATGAAAAACTGTTTTTT. Translation: CASSFVGTGNEKLFF.

The chain combines TRBV28 with TRBJ1-5; no reliable D call. There are 12 residues in the CDR3. Trimming stripped 3 bases from V and 7 bases from J, with 7 bases between. Germline CDR1 reads MDHEN; CDR2 reads SYDVKM. The CDR3 DNA sequence: TGTGCCAGCAGTTTCGAAAGGCAGCCCCAGCATTTT. The encoded protein is CASSFERQPQHF.

CDR3 loop: CASSPDHETQYF. The CDR3 nucleotides read TGTGCCAGCAGTCCTGATCATGAGACCCAGTACTTC. The chain is built from TRBV27 and TRBJ2-5; no reliable D call. This CDR3 spans 12 amino acids. With 5 bases removed from V and 5 bases from J, the gap between germline ends came to 9 bases. Germline-derived CDR1 and CDR2 are MNHEY and SMNVEV (reference sequence).

This clone has just one count. The chain recombines TRBV7-6 with TRBJ2-7; 12 bases fit TRBD2. The ends lost 5 bases at V and 5 bases at J; junction bases unmatched: 13. Germline CDR1 SGHVS, CDR2 FNYEAQ. This CDR3 contains 17 residues. As DNA, the CDR3 is TGTGCCAGCAGCCTGTACAGACTAGCGGGGGTTGGGGACGAGCAGTACTTC. It codes for CASSLYRLAGVGDEQYF.

V gene TRBV29-1 combines with J gene TRBJ2-3; no clear D. With 5 bases removed from V and 2 bases from J, the gap between germline ends came to 11 bases. This CDR3 region has 13 residues. Germline values: CDR1 SQVTM, CDR2 ANQGSEA. The CDR3 spells CSVPKAVTDTQYF. Written as DNA, the CDR3 is TGCAGCGTTCCGAAGGCCGTCACAGATACGCAGTATTTT.

The chain carries TRBV7-9 and TRBJ1-3, with D perhaps TRBD1 (5 bases). The CDR3 covers 13 residues. The germline CDR1 and CDR2 sequences are SEHNR and FQNEAQ (reference sequence). Trimming pared 9 bases from V and 0 bases from J, leaving 9 bases between. The CDR3 DNA reads TGTGCCAGAGGGGAACCCTCTGGAAACACCATATATTTT. Its translation is CARGEPSGNTIYF.

The CDR3: CASSQRDSDGYTF. For the CDR3, the DNA is TGTGCCAGCAGCCAAAGGGACAGTGATGGCTACACCTTC. The chain has TRBV3-1 (or the pseudogene TRBV3-2) and TRBJ1-2; 7 positions match TRBD1. CDR3 length: 13 amino acids. Germline assignment: CDR1 LGHDT and CDR2 YNNKEL (reference sequence). V was pared by 2 bases and J by 6 bases, with 3 bases of the junction left unmatched.

This clone appeared a few times. V usage is TRBV30 and J usage is TRBJ1-2; tentatively, D is TRBD1 (5 bases). The CDR3 consists of 13 residues. Between the trimmed V and J ends, which lost 1 base and 5 bases, there was a span of 11 bases. In germline, CDR1 is GTSNPN, CDR2 SVGIG (reference sequence). The CDR3 protein is CAWSEIQGYGYTF. CDR3 nucleotide sequence: TGTGCCTGGAGTGAGATTCAGGGATATGGCTACACCTTC. The full variable domain, its missing parts supplied by reference TRBV30 and TRBJ1-2, is SQTIHQWPATLVQPVGSPLSLECTVEGTSNPNLYWYRQAAGRGLQLLFYSVGIGQISSEVPQNLSASRPQDRQFILSSKKLLLSDSGFYLCAWSEIQGYGYTFGSGTRLTVV.

The chain combines TRBV12-3 or TRBV12-4 with TRBJ2-1; no reliable D call. There are 12 residues in the CDR3. Between the trimmed V and J ends, which lost 2 bases and 15 bases, there was a span of 14 bases. In DNA form, the CDR3 reads TGTGCCAGCAGTTTAAAAATTCCCAAGAGGTTCTTC. This codes for CASSLKIPKRFF.